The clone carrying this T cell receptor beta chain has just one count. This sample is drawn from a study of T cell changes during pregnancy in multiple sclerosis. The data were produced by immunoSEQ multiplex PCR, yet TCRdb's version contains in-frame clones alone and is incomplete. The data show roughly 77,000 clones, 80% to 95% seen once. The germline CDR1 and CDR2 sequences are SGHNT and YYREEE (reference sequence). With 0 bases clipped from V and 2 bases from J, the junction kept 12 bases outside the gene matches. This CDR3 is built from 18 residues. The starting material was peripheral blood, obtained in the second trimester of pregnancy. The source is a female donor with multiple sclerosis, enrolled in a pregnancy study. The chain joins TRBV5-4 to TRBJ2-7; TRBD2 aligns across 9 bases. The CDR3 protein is CASSLAGGSSGKPYEQYF. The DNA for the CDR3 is TGTGCCAGCAGCTTGGCCGGCGGTTCTAGCGGGAAACCCTACGAGCAGTACTTC.